The clone carrying this T cell receptor beta chain came up once. This entry belongs to a study of control samples from healthy donors and cancer patients. The data were produced by immunoSEQ multiplex PCR, yet TCRdb's version contains in-frame clones alone and is incomplete. The sample carries some 130,000 clones, around 96% recorded once. The CDR3 loop spans 12 amino acids. V lost 8 bases and J 6 bases, leaving 14 bases between the germline ends. Germline CDR1 is GTSNPN and CDR2 is SVGIG (reference sequence). The receptor's source is a man aged 25 to 40 in good health. Sequencing input: blood. The gene calls are TRBV30 and TRBJ2-1; weak D call: TRBD1 (6 bases). This CDR3 is CAGMGALNEQFF. CDR3 nucleotide sequence: TGTGCCGGAATGGGGGCCCTCAATGAGCAGTTCTTC.